These 20 T cell receptor beta chains were sequenced from one sample in a study of cytomegalovirus exposure and HLA in healthy donors. PCR amplification relied on 60 Vbeta primers (plus 13 Jbeta primers). Clones were read by immunoSEQ multiplex PCR, and TCRdb kept only the in-frame ones, dropping some. The sample has 90,000 to 120,000 clones; about 74% are singletons. Sequencing was performed on PBMCs. These receptors came from a middle-aged woman in good health and CMV-seropositive.

The chain uses TRBV2 and TRBJ1-6; 8 bases match TRBD1. V shed 8 bases, J shed 5 bases, and the junction held 5 bases outside the gene matches. Germline CDR1 is SNHLY and CDR2 is FYNNEI. CDR3 size: 14 residues. The DNA for the CDR3 is TGTGCCAGCTCCCTGGGACAGGATAATTCACCCCTCCACTTT. Amino acids: CASSLGQDNSPLHF.

The gene calls are TRBV30 and TRBJ1-6; tentative D call: TRBD1 (6 bases). Germline V gene sequence: CDR1 GTSNPN, CDR2 SVGIG (reference sequence). The CDR3 length is 14 residues. V was clipped by 1 base and J by 2 bases, with 6 bases between them. This CDR3 reads CAWSEGAYNSPLHF. The CDR3 DNA follows: TGTGCCTGGAGTGAGGGGGCCTATAATTCACCCCTCCACTTT.

The chain uses TRBV21-1 and TRBJ1-2; no DNA check was done on the table's D call, TRBD1. TRBV21-1 represents a pseudogene. The CDR3 has 14 amino acids. CDR3 sequence reads: CASSKSGGSYGYTF. The CDR3 DNA reads as TGTGCCAGCAGCAAATCAGGGGGCAGCTATGGCTACACCTTC.

The V call is TRBV7-9, the J call TRBJ1-2, with a weak D call TRBD1 (5 bases). The germline CDR1 and CDR2 sequences are SEHNR and FQNEAQ (reference sequence). The CDR3 runs 15 residues. Trimming took 0 bases from V and 4 from J, leaving 12 bases between them. The CDR3 sequence is CASSLAVGRSYGYTF. The CDR3, as DNA: TGTGCCAGCAGCTTAGCGGTGGGGCGCAGCTATGGCTACACCTTC.

This clone was picked up a small number of times. The chain combines TRBV10-2 with TRBJ1-4, with D maybe TRBD1 (5 bases). Trimming left V 1 base short and J 1 base short, with 16 bases between. This CDR3 is 18 amino acids long. Germline CDR1 and CDR2: WSHSY and SAAADI. CDR3 coding DNA: TGCGCCAGCAGTGAGTGGGGGGACGACGAATTAACTAATGAAAAACTGTTTTTT. Translation gives CASSEWGDDELTNEKLFF.

The rearrangement uses TRBV18 and TRBJ2-6; possible D gene TRBD2, 7 bases. The CDR3 runs 16 residues. Germline V gives CDR1 KGHSH, CDR2 LQKENI. With 5 bases removed from V and 2 bases from J, the gap between germline ends came to 13 bases. The CDR3 here is CASSEGGGTGANVLTF. The CDR3 bases are TGTGCCAGCTCAGAAGGGGGGGGCACTGGGGCCAACGTCCTGACTTTC.

In this sample, this clone turned up a few times. The chain combines TRBV4-2 with TRBJ1-2; 10 bases match TRBD1. Germline V gives CDR1 LGHNA, CDR2 YNFKEQ. The CDR3 extends over 14 amino acids. The V segment lost 4 bases and the J segment 4 bases; nucleotides outside the gene matches: 3. CDR3 sequence: CASSPRDRGYGYTF. Here the CDR3 DNA reads TGTGCCAGCAGCCCCCGGGACAGGGGCTATGGCTACACCTTC.

This chain uses TRBV5-1 with TRBJ2-3; the D gene is possibly TRBD1 (5 bases). V lost 4 bases to trimming and J lost 5 bases, with 14 bases between them. Germline values: CDR1 SGHRS, CDR2 YFSETQ. The CDR3 loop spans 14 amino acids. CDR3 DNA sequence: TGCGCCAGCAGCGACAGTCAATGGAGAGATACGCAGTATTTT. This encodes CASSDSQWRDTQYF.

The chain joins TRBV18 to TRBJ2-7; D might be TRBD2 (7 bases). The V end lost 4 bases, the J end lost 4 bases, and 17 bases lay between the germline ends. The CDR3 has 15 residues. Per the germline V gene, CDR1 is KGHSH and CDR2 is LQKENI. This CDR3 is CASSLRVQGGYEQYF. As DNA, the CDR3 is TGTGCCAGCTCACTACGGGTACAGGGAGGGTACGAGCAGTACTTC.

This clone has more than one count but fewer than ten. The chain joins TRBV27 to TRBJ1-2; D is ambiguous. Per the germline V gene, CDR1 is MNHEY and CDR2 is SMNVEV (reference sequence). The CDR3 has 15 amino acids. The ends were cut back, 5 bases at V and 3 bases at J, with 16 bases in the middle. Here the CDR3 DNA reads TGTGCCAGCAGTCCCACCGAGTATGCATACTATGGCTACACCTTC. Translating gives CASSPTEYAYYGYTF.

V and J are TRBV5-1 and TRBJ1-2, with 9 bases that match TRBD1. Germline assignment: CDR1 SGHRS and CDR2 YFSETQ. The V segment lost 0 bases and the J segment 4 bases; nucleotides outside the gene matches: 10. This CDR3 comprises 17 residues. The chain's CDR3 is CASSLAGPGQGPYGYTF. CDR3 in DNA: TGCGCCAGCAGCTTGGCTGGCCCGGGACAGGGACCCTATGGCTACACCTTC.

This clone was seen only once. The chain recombines TRBV5-4 with TRBJ2-1; 7 bases line up with TRBD1. The trim removed 0 bases at V and 2 bases at J, leaving 2 bases unmatched. The CDR3 sequence is 15 residues long. Germline values: CDR1 SGHNT, CDR2 YYREEE (reference sequence). The CDR3 DNA follows: TGTGCCAGCAGCTTGGACAGGGGCACCTACAATGAGCAGTTCTTC. Translating it yields CASSLDRGTYNEQFF.

This chain connects TRBV6-4 to TRBJ1-4, with 11 bases lining up with TRBD1. V lost 8 bases to trimming and J lost 8 bases; unmatched junction nucleotides: 1. The CDR3 contains 12 residues. Germline CDR1 reads MRHNA; CDR2 reads SNTAGT. DNA of the CDR3: TGTGCCAGCGGGACAGGGGGAGAAAAACTGTTTTTT. It codes for CASGTGGEKLFF.

The J gene is TRBJ2-3, the V gene TRBV5-1; D not certain. V shed 3 bases and J shed 0 bases, with 17 bases lying between them. The CDR3 length is 17 residues. The germline gives CDR1 SGHRS, CDR2 YFSETQ. This chain's CDR3 is CASSSFLTGRSTDTQYF. The CDR3 bases are TGCGCCAGCAGCTCTTTCTTGACGGGTCGGAGCACAGATACGCAGTATTTT. Looking up the rest from reference TRBV5-1 and TRBJ2-3 gives the full variable domain: KAGVTQTPRYLIKTRGQQVTLSCSPISGHRSVSWYQQTPGQGLQFLFEYFSETQRNKGNFPGRFSGRQFSNSRSEMNVSTLELGDSALYLCASSSFLTGRSTDTQYFGPGTRLTVL.

V gene TRBV10-3 combines with J gene TRBJ1-1; D remains unclear. This CDR3 region has 15 residues. V lost 0 bases, J lost 1 base, and 9 bases lay in between. Germline lookup yields CDR1 ENHRY and CDR2 SYGVKD. The CDR3 nucleotides read TGTGCCATCAGTGAGTCTAGAGGCTGGAACACTGAAGCTTTCTTT. This gives the protein CAISESRGWNTEAFF.

This clone was seen more than once but under ten times. The gene calls are TRBV30 and TRBJ2-7, with a possible D match to TRBD2 (5 bases). With 6 bases removed from V and 3 bases from J, the gap between germline ends came to 6 bases. CDR1 is GTSNPN and CDR2 is SVGIG in the germline V gene (reference sequence). CDR3 size: 10 residues. CDR3 DNA: TGTGCCTGCGGGGACTACGAGCAGTACTTC. Translated, it gives CACGDYEQYF.

The gene calls are TRBV5-6 and TRBJ2-1; no reliable D call. Germline lookup yields CDR1 SGHDT and CDR2 YYEEEE. There are 14 residues in the CDR3. Trimming stripped 4 bases from V and 9 bases from J, with 17 bases between. CDR3 coding DNA: TGTGCCAGCAGCATCTCATATCCTAGTGCTGAGCAGTTCTTC. Translating it yields CASSISYPSAEQFF.

The chain carries TRBV19 and TRBJ1-4; 8 bases fit TRBD1. The CDR3 extends over 13 amino acids. With V trimmed by 6 bases and J by 7 bases, 4 bases remained unmatched. Germline CDR1 reads LNHDA; CDR2 reads SQIVND (reference sequence). This chain's CDR3 is CASRTGESEKLFF. Written as DNA, the CDR3 is TGTGCCAGTAGGACAGGGGAAAGTGAAAAACTGTTTTTT.

This chain joins TRBV4-1 and TRBJ1-4; 7 bases are a match to TRBD1. This CDR3 is 14 amino acids long. CDR1 is MGHRA and CDR2 is YSYEKL in the germline V gene. V was pared by 4 bases and J by 2 bases, with 1 base of the junction left unmatched. The CDR3 protein is CASSLRGTNEKLFF. CDR3 coding DNA: TGCGCCAGCAGCCTCAGGGGGACTAATGAAAAACTGTTTTTT.

The chain uses TRBV2 and TRBJ1-4, with D tentatively TRBD1 (6 bases). CDR1 is SNHLY, CDR2 FYNNEI, per germline. This CDR3 comprises 14 residues. Between the trimmed V and J ends, which lost 6 bases and 7 bases, there was a span of 15 bases. The CDR3 DNA reads as TGTGCCAGCAGGATACAGGGAAGGGGTGAAAAACTGTTTTTT. Its translation: CASRIQGRGEKLFF.